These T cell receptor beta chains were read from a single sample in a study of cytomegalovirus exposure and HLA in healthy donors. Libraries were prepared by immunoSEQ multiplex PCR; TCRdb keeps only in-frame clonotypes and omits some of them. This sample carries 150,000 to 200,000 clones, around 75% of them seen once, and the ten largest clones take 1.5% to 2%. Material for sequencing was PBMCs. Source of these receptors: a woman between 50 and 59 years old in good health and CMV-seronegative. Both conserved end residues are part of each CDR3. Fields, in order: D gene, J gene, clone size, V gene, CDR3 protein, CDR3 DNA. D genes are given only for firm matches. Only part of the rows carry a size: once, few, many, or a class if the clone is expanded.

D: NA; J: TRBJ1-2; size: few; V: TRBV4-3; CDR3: CASSQDEGFGGYTF; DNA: TGCGCCAGCAGCCAAGACGAGGGCTTCGGTGGCTACACCTTC
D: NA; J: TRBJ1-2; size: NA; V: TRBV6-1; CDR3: CASSVLTGIYGYTF; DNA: TGTGCCAGCAGTGTGCTTACAGGGATCTATGGCTACACCTTC
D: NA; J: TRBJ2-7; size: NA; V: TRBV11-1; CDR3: CASQGHRYSEQYF; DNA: TGTGCCAGTCAAGGACATCGCTACTCCGAGCAGTACTTC
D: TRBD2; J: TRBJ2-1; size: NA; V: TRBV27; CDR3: CASRSGGQYNEQFF; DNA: TGTGCCAGTAGAAGCGGGGGCCAATACAATGAGCAGTTCTTC
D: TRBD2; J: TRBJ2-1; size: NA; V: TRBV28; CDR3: CASSSIAGIGGNEQFF; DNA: TGTGCCAGCAGTTCTATAGCGGGAATAGGAGGGAATGAGCAGTTCTTC
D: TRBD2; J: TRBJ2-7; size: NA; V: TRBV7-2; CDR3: CASSRGVLSSYEQYF; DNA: TGTGCCAGCAGCCGGGGGGTCCTCTCGTCCTACGAGCAGTACTTC
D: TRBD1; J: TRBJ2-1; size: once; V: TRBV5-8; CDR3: CATKGGTGYNEQFF; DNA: TGTGCCACCAAAGGGGGGACAGGGTACAATGAGCAGTTCTTC
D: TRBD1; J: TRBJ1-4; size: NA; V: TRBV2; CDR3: CAGNEGTGDEKLFF; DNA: TGTGCCGGGAACGAGGGGACAGGGGATGAAAAACTGTTTTTT
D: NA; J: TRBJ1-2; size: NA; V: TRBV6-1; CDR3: CASRVQGAHNGYTF; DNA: TGTGCCAGCAGGGTACAGGGCGCCCATAATGGCTACACCTTC
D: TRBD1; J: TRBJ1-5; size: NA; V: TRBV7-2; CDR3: CASSLAGGPNQPQHF; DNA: TGTGCCAGCAGCTTGGCAGGGGGCCCCAATCAGCCCCAGCATTTT
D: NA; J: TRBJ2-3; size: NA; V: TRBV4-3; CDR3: CASSQDRGSDTQYF; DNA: TGCGCCAGCAGCCAAGACAGGGGATCAGATACGCAGTATTTT
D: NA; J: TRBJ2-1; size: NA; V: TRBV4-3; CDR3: CASSRNWGGSFNEQFF; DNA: TGCGCCAGCAGCCGCAATTGGGGTGGGAGCTTCAATGAGCAGTTCTTC
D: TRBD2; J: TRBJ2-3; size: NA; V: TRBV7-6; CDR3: CASRRLADTDTQYF; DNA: TGTGCCAGCAGACGACTAGCGGATACAGATACGCAGTATTTT
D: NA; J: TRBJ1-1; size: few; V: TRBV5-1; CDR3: CASSVTGWITEAFF; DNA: TGCGCCAGCAGCGTAACAGGGTGGATCACTGAAGCTTTCTTT
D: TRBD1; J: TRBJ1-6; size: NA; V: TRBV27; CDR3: CASSHQTGAPSYNSPLHF; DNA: TGTGCCAGCAGCCACCAGACAGGGGCCCCCTCCTATAATTCACCCCTCCACTTT
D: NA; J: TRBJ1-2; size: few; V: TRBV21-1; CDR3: CASRTRGGSGYTF; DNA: TGTGCCAGCAGGACAAGAGGGGGCAGTGGCTACACCTTC
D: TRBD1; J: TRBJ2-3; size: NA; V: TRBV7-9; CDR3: CASSSGQGVGDTQYF; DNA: TGTGCCAGCAGCTCAGGACAGGGGGTAGGGGATACGCAGTATTTT
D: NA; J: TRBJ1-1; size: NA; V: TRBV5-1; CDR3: CASSGPSWGGLNTEAFF; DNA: TGCGCCAGCAGCGGCCCTTCTTGGGGGGGGCTGAACACTGAAGCTTTCTTT
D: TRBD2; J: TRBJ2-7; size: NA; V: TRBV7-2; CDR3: CASSPHMGGVREQYF; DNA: TGTGCCAGCAGCCCCCACATGGGGGGGGTGCGCGAGCAGTACTTC
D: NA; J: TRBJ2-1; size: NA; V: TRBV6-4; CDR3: CASSDSERPGSHNEQFF; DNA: TGTGCCAGCAGTGACTCCGAGCGGCCGGGTTCTCACAATGAGCAGTTCTTC
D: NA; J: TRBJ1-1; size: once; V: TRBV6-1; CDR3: CASSSRESDTEAFF; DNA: TGTGCCAGCAGTTCTAGGGAGAGCGACACTGAAGCTTTCTTT
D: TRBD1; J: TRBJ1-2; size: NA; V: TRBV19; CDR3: CASSPRTGGSYGYTF; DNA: TGTGCCAGTAGTCCGCGGACAGGGGGCAGCTATGGCTACACCTTC
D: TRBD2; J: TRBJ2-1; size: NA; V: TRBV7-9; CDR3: CASSLTGGGGNEQFF; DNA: TGTGCCAGCAGCTTAACGGGGGGAGGAGGTAATGAGCAGTTCTTC
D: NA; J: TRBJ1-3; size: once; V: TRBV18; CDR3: CASSPKESTIYF; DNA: TGTGCCAGCTCACCGAAGGAGTCCACCATATATTTT
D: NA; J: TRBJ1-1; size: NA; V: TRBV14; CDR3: CASSQDGHPNTEAFF; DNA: TGTGCCAGCAGCCAAGACGGACACCCGAACACTGAAGCTTTCTTT
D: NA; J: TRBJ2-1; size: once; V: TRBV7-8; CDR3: CASASGTYNEQFF; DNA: TGTGCCAGCGCGTCCGGGACCTACAATGAGCAGTTCTTC
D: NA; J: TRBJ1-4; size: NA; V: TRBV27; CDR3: CASSFWQGAEKLFF; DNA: TGTGCCAGCAGTTTCTGGCAGGGTGCGGAAAAACTGTTTTTT
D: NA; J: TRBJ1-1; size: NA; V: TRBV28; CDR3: CASSSPEKGGIEAFF; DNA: TGTGCCAGCAGTTCCCCGGAAAAGGGAGGGATAGAAGCTTTCTTT
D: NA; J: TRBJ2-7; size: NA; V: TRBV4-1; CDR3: CASSQEVDPPREQYF; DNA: TGCGCCAGCAGCCAAGAGGTAGACCCTCCTAGGGAGCAGTACTTC
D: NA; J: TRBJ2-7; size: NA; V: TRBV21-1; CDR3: CASSKGDSPYEQYF; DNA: TGTGCCAGCAGCAAAGGGGACAGCCCTTACGAGCAGTACTTC
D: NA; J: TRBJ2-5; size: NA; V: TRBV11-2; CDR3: CASSARRGPETQYF; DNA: TGTGCCAGCAGCGCCAGAAGGGGTCCAGAGACCCAGTACTTC